The 14 T cell receptor beta chains listed next were all sequenced from one sample in a study of blood T cell repertoires in COVID-19. Here immunoSEQ multiplex PCR was the method, and the copy in TCRdb shows in-frame clones only, minus some. The data hold roughly 120,000 clones, with roughly 80% observed a single time. The specimen was peripheral blood. The receptor set was obtained from a man in his fifties with acute or convalescent COVID-19.

The chain couples TRBV13 to TRBJ2-7, with TRBD2 matching over 7 bases. Germline CDR1 is PRHDT and CDR2 is FYEKMQ (reference sequence). V was pared by 3 bases and J by 7 bases, with 12 bases of the junction left unmatched. This CDR3 has 15 amino acids. CDR3 amino acids: CASSFLASGAREQYF. For the CDR3, the DNA is TGTGCCAGCAGCTTCCTGGCTAGCGGCGCTCGGGAGCAGTACTTC. The whole variable domain, remainder taken from reference TRBV13 and TRBJ2-7, is AAGVIQSPRHLIKEKRETATLKCYPIPRHDTVYWYQQGPGQDPQFLISFYEKMQSDKGSIPDRFSAQQFSDYHSELNMSSLELGDSALYFCASSFLASGAREQYFGPGTRLTVT.

This clone was detected only a few times. J is TRBJ2-7 and V is TRBV7-8; perhaps TRBD1 as D (6 bases). The CDR3 runs to 17 residues. With 3 bases removed from V and 1 base from J, the gap between germline ends came to 19 bases. CDR1 and CDR2 (germline): SGHVS, FQNEAQ. The chain's CDR3 is CASSLGHRASASYEQYF. Here the CDR3 DNA reads TGTGCCAGCAGCTTGGGACACCGCGCTTCAGCTTCCTACGAGCAGTACTTC.

The chain combines TRBV19 with TRBJ2-1; D may be TRBD2 (6 bases). V gave up 7 bases and J gave up 0 bases, with 13 bases separating them. Germline CDR1 and CDR2: LNHDA and SQIVND (reference sequence). The CDR3 extends over 15 amino acids. The CDR3 coding sequence is TGTGCCAGTACCACTGGGACTCACTCCTACAATGAGCAGTTCTTC. Residues: CASTTGTHSYNEQFF.

In this sample, this clone turned up once. The chain has TRBV28 and TRBJ1-6; weak D call: TRBD1 (6 bases). The CDR3 runs to 16 residues. V was clipped by 1 base and J by 4 bases, with 11 bases between them. Germline V gene data show CDR1 as MDHEN and CDR2 as SYDVKM. The CDR3, as DNA: TGTGCCAGCAGTTTATTGAGACAGGCTTATAATTCACCCCTCCACTTT. Amino acid sequence: CASSLLRQAYNSPLHF.

The count of this clone is one. CDR3 protein: CASINSQNTEAFF. DNA of the CDR3: TGTGCCAGCATCAACAGTCAGAACACTGAAGCTTTCTTT. V gene TRBV6-6 combines with J gene TRBJ1-1; D uncertain. This CDR3 contains 13 residues. Per the germline V gene, CDR1 is MNHNY and CDR2 is SVGAGI (reference sequence). V was cut by 7 bases and J by 1 base, with 10 bases left in between.

In its sample, this clone was seen a few times. This chain connects TRBV29-1 to TRBJ1-2, with D perhaps TRBD1 (5 bases). CDR3 size: 12 residues. Trimming shortened V by 2 bases and J by 3 bases, and 7 bases separated the two germline ends. Germline assignment: CDR1 SQVTM and CDR2 ANQGSEA. For the CDR3, the DNA is TGCAGCGTTGAATTGACAGACTATGGCTACACCTTC. Residues: CSVELTDYGYTF.

The rearrangement links TRBV25-1 to TRBJ2-7, with a tentative D call TRBD2 (7 bases). V dropped 4 bases and J dropped 3 bases, with 16 bases sitting between them. The germline V gene has CDR1 MGHDK and CDR2 SYGVNS. This CDR3 contains 15 residues. CDR3 nucleotides: TGTGCCAGCAGTGGCGGAGGGGGAGGGTTCTACGAGCAGTACTTC. Protein sequence: CASSGGGGGFYEQYF.

The gene calls are TRBV4-1 and TRBJ2-5, with 9 positions matching TRBD1. Per germline, CDR1 MGHRA and CDR2 YSYEKL. This CDR3 is built from 18 residues. The trim removed 2 bases at V and 5 bases at J, leaving 15 bases unmatched. The CDR3 region is CASSQYRTGTGTGETQYF. The CDR3 DNA reads TGCGCCAGCAGCCAATACAGGACCGGGACAGGGACTGGGGAGACCCAGTACTTC.

The chain couples TRBV10-2 to TRBJ2-1; D perhaps matches TRBD2 (8 bases). CDR1 and CDR2 from the germline V gene are WSHSY and SAAADI. V lost 6 bases, J lost 11 bases, and 26 bases lay in between. CDR3 length: 16 amino acids. The CDR3 spells CASRTLDRAVAGKQFF. CDR3 DNA sequence: TGCGCCAGCAGGACTCTAGACAGGGCGGTAGCGGGAAAGCAGTTCTTC.

This sequence joins TRBV10-3 and TRBJ2-1; TRBD2 matches at 9 bases. Germline CDR1 is ENHRY and CDR2 is SYGVKD. Trimming took 3 bases from V and 4 from J; bases not matched to a gene: 7. The CDR3 loop spans 16 amino acids. CDR3 coding DNA: TGTGCCATCAGTGATATTCGGCGGGGGGGGTACAATGAGCAGTTCTTC. Amino acid sequence: CAISDIRRGGYNEQFF.

A few counts support this clone. The V call is TRBV18, the J call TRBJ2-1; D perhaps matches TRBD1 (6 bases). The CDR3 runs to 17 residues. V was shortened by 3 bases and J by 5 bases, with 20 bases between the two germline ends. From germline, CDR1 is KGHSH and CDR2 LQKENI. This CDR3 is CASSPTRGSLSNNEQFF. Written as DNA, the CDR3 is TGTGCCAGCTCACCCACCAGGGGCAGCCTTTCCAACAATGAGCAGTTCTTC. The full variable domain, with the rest looked up from reference TRBV18 and TRBJ2-1, is NAGVMQNPRHLVRRRGQEARLRCSPMKGHSHVYWYRQLPEEGLKFMVYLQKENIIDESGMPKERFSAEFPKEGPSILRIQQVVRGDSAAYFCASSPTRGSLSNNEQFFGPGTRLTVL.

Here the CDR3 DNA reads TGTGCCAGCACTTTCGGACTAGCGGGAACTTCCGAGCAGTACTTC. Translation: CASTFGLAGTSEQYF. The chain couples TRBV28 to TRBJ2-7; TRBD2 matches 12 bases. Germline trimming cut 7 bases from V and 6 bases from J; bases unmatched to any gene: 10. Germline V gene lookup returns CDR1 MDHEN and CDR2 SYDVKM. The CDR3 extends over 15 amino acids.

V and J are TRBV30 and TRBJ2-1, with TRBD2 matching 9 bases. CDR3 length equals 17 residues. V dropped 3 bases and J dropped 0; count of bases not matched to a gene: 9. CDR1 is GTSNPN, CDR2 SVGIG, per germline (reference sequence). In DNA form, the CDR3 reads TGTGCCTGGAGCGGGGGGGGACTAGCAGGCTCCTACAATGAGCAGTTCTTC. This encodes CAWSGGGLAGSYNEQFF.

This chain joins TRBV11-2 and TRBJ2-7, with D tentatively TRBD1 (6 bases). CDR1 and CDR2 from the germline V gene are SGHAT and FQNNGV. The V gene lost 5 bases and the J gene lost 4 bases, with 18 bases spanning the gap. CDR3 size: 15 residues. The CDR3 DNA reads as TGTGCCAGCAGCCCGCTTGGGGGCAGTTGGTACGAGCAGTACTTC. This translates into CASSPLGGSWYEQYF.